Each of the 29 T cell receptor beta chains below was sequenced from the same sample in a study of response to subunit inactivated influenza vaccine. Each CDR3 protein is one row after TCRdb ran MiXCR on the RT-PCR reads. The sample contains fewer than 700,000 distinct CDR3 sequences, 10% to 15% of which appear only once. The specimen comprised PBMCs from blood, sampled around seven weeks after vaccination. These receptor sequences come from a man aged 50 to 60 who received an inactivated influenza vaccine.

The chain carries TRBV12-3 or TRBV12-4 and TRBJ2-2; D is ambiguous. V was shortened by 6 bases and J by 6 bases, with 11 bases between the two germline ends. The CDR3 totals 13 residues. Here the CDR3 reads CASSPYFAGELFF. As DNA, the CDR3 is TGTGCCAGCAGCCCCTATTTTGCCGGGGAGCTGTTTTTT.

In this sample, this clonotype turned up many times. The chain combines TRBV5-1 with TRBJ2-7, with D perhaps TRBD2 (5 bases). There are 13 residues in the CDR3. CDR1 is SGHRS and CDR2 is YFSETQ in the germline V gene. V lost 4 bases and J lost 7, with 15 bases in between. CDR3 DNA sequence: TGCGCCAGCAGCCAGCTAGCCACTTTAGAGCAGTACTTC. The encoded protein is CASSQLATLEQYF.

The table lists this clonotype with a few counts. V and J are TRBV20-1 and TRBJ2-7; the D is unclear. Trimming removed 4 bases from V and 3 bases from J, with 16 bases in between. Germline V CDR1 and CDR2: DFQATT, SNEGSKA (reference sequence). This CDR3 comprises 14 residues. CDR3 coding DNA: TGCAGTGCTATAAAGACGACTGGGGACTACGAGCAGTACTTC. Its translation: CSAIKTTGDYEQYF.

This clonotype was detected only a few times. The genes are TRBV28 and TRBJ1-5; TRBD1 matches at 8 bases. This CDR3 is 16 amino acids long. The germline V gene has CDR1 MDHEN and CDR2 SYDVKM. The J segment lost 2 bases and the V segment lost 7 bases, leaving 10 bases of the junction unmatched. CDR3 sequence (DNA): TGTGCCAGCACCGCTAGACAGGGGATTCGCAATCAGCCCCAGCATTTT. Translation gives CASTARQGIRNQPQHF.

This clonotype was observed a handful of times. This chain connects TRBV12-3 or TRBV12-4 to TRBJ2-7; TRBD1 matches 7 bases. After removal of 6 bases from V and 3 bases from J, the junction contained 5 bases not matched to a gene. This CDR3 spans 13 amino acids. The DNA for the CDR3 is TGTGCCAGCAGCCGGGGACAGTACTACGAGCAGTACTTC. It specifies CASSRGQYYEQYF.

This sequence joins TRBV28 and TRBJ2-7; 7 bases are shared with TRBD1. V lost 3 bases, J lost 0 bases, and 8 bases stayed unmatched. Germline CDR1 reads MDHEN; CDR2 reads SYDVKM. The CDR3 contains 16 residues. CDR3 sequence: CASSFSDRVASYEQYF. The CDR3, as DNA: TGTGCCAGCAGTTTTTCCGACAGGGTGGCCTCCTACGAGCAGTACTTC.

This clonotype was recorded many times. The J gene is TRBJ2-3, the V gene TRBV10-3, with 9 bases fitting TRBD1. The CDR3 is 14 residues long. The V and J ends lost 7 bases and 1 base, in that order; junction bases with no gene match: 3. Germline V gene lookup returns CDR1 ENHRY and CDR2 SYGVKD. The CDR3 loop is CAIKGTGRTDTQYF. CDR3 sequence (DNA): TGTGCCATCAAGGGGACAGGGCGCACAGATACGCAGTATTTT.

The chain links TRBV29-1 to TRBJ2-5; D unclear. The germline V and J ends were trimmed by 5 bases and 2 bases, with 12 bases remaining between them. Germline values: CDR1 SQVTM, CDR2 ANQGSEA. This CDR3 is 13 amino acids long. The CDR3 DNA reads TGCAGCGTTCCTCCTGGGCCGCAAGAGACCCAGTACTTC. This gives the protein CSVPPGPQETQYF.

In its sample, this clonotype was seen a few times. This chain uses TRBV29-1 with TRBJ2-7; TRBD2 aligns across 7 bases. CDR1 SQVTM and CDR2 ANQGSEA come from the germline V gene. Unmatched junction bases numbered 4, after V lost 4 bases and J lost 4 bases. This CDR3 region has 12 residues. The CDR3 coding sequence is TGCAGCGTTGGTCCTAGCGGATACGAGCAGTACTTC. This sequence encodes CSVGPSGYEQYF.

The rearrangement uses TRBV30 and TRBJ2-3; the D call may be TRBD1 or TRBD2 (6 bases each). The germline V gene has CDR1 GTSNPN and CDR2 SVGIG (reference sequence). The CDR3 has 13 residues. Deletions cut 0 bases from V and 13 bases from J, with 17 bases between. CDR3 amino acids: CAWSVRSGGEEYF. For the CDR3, the DNA is TGTGCCTGGAGTGTACGATCCGGGGGCGAGGAGTATTTT.

In this sample, this clonotype turned up a few times. The chain combines TRBV20-1 with TRBJ2-7; perhaps TRBD2 as D (5 bases). V lost 3 bases, J lost 2 bases, and 20 bases lay in between. The CDR3 is 16 residues long. Germline V gene data show CDR1 as DFQATT and CDR2 as SNEGSKA (reference sequence). CDR3 coding DNA: TGCAGTGCTAGGTCTCTGCGGCTAGCCGAAACCTACGAGCAGTACTTC. Amino acids: CSARSLRLAETYEQYF.

This clonotype was recorded at least ten times. The chain recombines TRBV4-3 with TRBJ2-2, with a weak D call TRBD2 (6 bases). Germline CDR1 is LGHNA and CDR2 is YSLEER. This CDR3 has 14 residues. V gave up 5 bases and J gave up 3 bases, with 10 bases separating them. The CDR3 sequence is CASSAGRYTGELFF. CDR3 in DNA: TGCGCCAGCAGCGCAGGGAGGTACACCGGGGAGCTGTTTTTT.

In its sample, this clonotype was seen once. The chain employs TRBV18 and TRBJ2-1, with D possibly being TRBD2 (5 bases). This CDR3 contains 13 residues. Germline CDR1 reads KGHSH; CDR2 reads LQKENI. V was clipped by 1 base and J by 10 bases, with 11 bases between them. CDR3 in DNA: TGTGCCAGCTCACCACGAGATGGAGGCGAGCAGTTCTTC. The encoded protein is CASSPRDGGEQFF.

This clonotype was seen more than once but under ten times. The chain is built from TRBV7-3 and TRBJ2-1; 13 bases align to TRBD2. J lost 8 bases, V lost 0 bases, and 4 bases had no gene match. The CDR3 is made up of 16 amino acids. Per germline, CDR1 SGHTA and CDR2 FQGTGA. As DNA, the CDR3 is TGTGCCAGCAGCTTAACCCACGGACTAGCGGGAGATGAGCAGTTCTTC. This sequence encodes CASSLTHGLAGDEQFF.

A few counts support this clonotype. This chain joins TRBV6-6 and TRBJ1-1; maybe TRBD1 (6 bases). V was trimmed by 6 bases and J by 2 bases, leaving 10 bases between them. There are 13 residues in the CDR3. Germline lookup yields CDR1 MNHNY and CDR2 SVGAGI (reference sequence). CDR3 nucleotide sequence: TGTGCCAGCAGCCCCGGGACAAACACTGAAGCTTTCTTT. Its protein is CASSPGTNTEAFF.

This clonotype was detected a few times. This chain connects TRBV2 to TRBJ1-1, with no clear D. The CDR3 runs 13 residues. The germline V gene has CDR1 SNHLY and CDR2 FYNNEI. Trimming removed 6 bases at V and 5 bases at J, with 13 bases between. The CDR3 sequence: CASRAGGYTEAFF. CDR3 nucleotides: TGTGCCAGCAGGGCCGGAGGGTATACTGAAGCTTTCTTT. Full variable domain (missing parts from reference TRBV2 and TRBJ1-1): EPEVTQTPSHQVTQMGQEVILRCVPISNHLYFYWYRQILGQKVEFLVSFYNNEISEKSEIFDDQFSVERPDGSNFTLKIRSTKLEDSAMYFCASRAGGYTEAFFGQGTRLTVV.

The chain employs TRBV11-2 and TRBJ2-3, with no clear D. V lost 4 bases and J lost 2, with 4 bases in between. Germline V lookup: CDR1 SGHAT, CDR2 FQNNGV. The CDR3 runs 12 residues. The CDR3: CASSWATDTQYF. CDR3 DNA sequence: TGTGCCAGCAGCTGGGCCACAGATACGCAGTATTTT.

This clonotype was seen only a few times. The chain couples TRBV4-1 to TRBJ2-3; the match to TRBD2 covers 10 bases. CDR3 length equals 19 residues. V trimming: 0 bases; J trimming: 2 bases; junction bases outside the gene matches: 11. Germline V gives CDR1 MGHRA, CDR2 YSYEKL. The CDR3 bases are TGCGCCAGCAGCCAAGAAGGAGGTAGCGGGGGGTACCTCACAGATACGCAGTATTTT. It translates to CASSQEGGSGGYLTDTQYF.

This clonotype came up a few times. The genes are TRBV5-1 and TRBJ2-2; TRBD1 agrees at 8 bases. Germline V lookup: CDR1 SGHRS, CDR2 YFSETQ. The CDR3 is made up of 16 amino acids. Trimming removed 0 bases from V and 4 bases from J; junction bases left unmatched: 5. CDR3 nucleotide sequence: TGCGCCAGCAGCTTGGGGAGCGGACAGGGCACCGGGGAGCTGTTTTTT. This codes for CASSLGSGQGTGELFF.

This chain uses TRBV20-1 with TRBJ2-1; 10 nucleotides agree with TRBD2. V lost 3 bases and J lost 1; bases outside the gene matches: 15. The CDR3 loop spans 19 amino acids. Germline V lookup: CDR1 DFQATT, CDR2 SNEGSKA (reference sequence). In DNA form, the CDR3 reads TGCAGTGCTAGGGGAGCTAGCGGGAGTCTGGGGCTTTCCTACAATGAGCAGTTCTTC. Its protein is CSARGASGSLGLSYNEQFF.

This clonotype was seen only a few times. The CDR3, as DNA: TGTGCCACCAGTGATTTTCGGAGGGACCAAGAGACCCAGTACTTC. This encodes CATSDFRRDQETQYF. This chain connects TRBV24-1 to TRBJ2-5; a weak D match, TRBD2 (6 bases). Germline lookup yields CDR1 KGHDR and CDR2 SFDVKD. The V end lost 1 base, the J end lost 0 bases, and 8 bases lay between the germline ends. This CDR3 comprises 15 residues.

The gene calls are TRBV29-1 and TRBJ2-2, with D perhaps TRBD1 or TRBD2 (5 bases each). This CDR3 is 14 amino acids long. Per germline, CDR1 SQVTM and CDR2 ANQGSEA. V lost 4 bases and J 6 bases, leaving 15 bases between the germline ends. In DNA, the CDR3 is TGCAGCGTTGGGGACCTTGAGAGGGCCGGGGAGCTGTTTTTT. It codes for CSVGDLERAGELFF.

As to this clonotype: Germline and junction disagree at one end, which may indicate a read error. The chain joins TRBV18 to TRBJ2-1; 7 positions agree with TRBD2. The germline CDR1 and CDR2 sequences are KGHSH and LQKENI. The CDR3 sequence is 13 residues long. The CDR3 DNA sequence: TGTGCCAGCTCACCAGGAGTGGCCCGGGGGGAGGTCTTC. This codes for CASSPGVARGEVF.

The J gene is TRBJ1-2, the V gene TRBV5-4; D is possibly TRBD1 (5 bases). The CDR3 is 14 residues long. Trimming removed 4 bases at V and 6 bases at J, with 16 bases between. The germline CDR1 and CDR2 sequences are SGHNT and YYREEE (reference sequence). As DNA, the CDR3 is TGTGCCAGCAGCCTGCCTGGGGGGAGGAATGGCTACACCTTC. This encodes CASSLPGGRNGYTF.

This clonotype has more than one count but fewer than ten. V and J are TRBV6-4 and TRBJ2-5, with D perhaps TRBD2 (6 bases). The CDR3 consists of 15 residues. The germline V and J ends were trimmed by 9 bases and 5 bases, with 22 bases remaining between them. The germline CDR1 and CDR2 sequences are MRHNA and SNTAGT. The CDR3 here is CARAPLSAAGETQYF. The CDR3 region has the DNA TGTGCCAGAGCCCCTCTTTCGGCGGCGGGGGAGACCCAGTACTTC.

This clonotype was seen only a few times. The chain has TRBV4-1 and TRBJ1-2, with a weak D call TRBD1 (5 bases). Germline values: CDR1 MGHRA, CDR2 YSYEKL. Trimming removed 3 bases from V and 1 base from J, with 12 bases in between. CDR3 length equals 15 residues. The CDR3 loop is CASSHGAENNYGYTF. CDR3 in DNA: TGCGCCAGCAGCCATGGGGCAGAAAATAACTATGGCTACACCTTC.

The J gene is TRBJ1-1, the V gene TRBV12-3 or TRBV12-4; D unresolved. CDR3 length: 15 amino acids. Trimming pared 7 bases from V and 1 base from J, leaving 16 bases between. Here the CDR3 DNA reads TGTGCCAGCAAACCCGGGATGAGAGGGAACACTGAAGCTTTCTTT. Amino acids: CASKPGMRGNTEAFF.

This clonotype has ten or more counts. This chain uses TRBV10-3 with TRBJ2-3; TRBD2 matches 13 bases. V lost 1 base, J lost 3 bases, and 7 bases stayed unmatched. This CDR3 contains 18 residues. In germline, CDR1 is ENHRY, CDR2 SYGVKD. CDR3 sequence reads: CAISEWITSGRVTDTQYF. The CDR3 DNA is TGTGCCATCAGTGAGTGGATAACTAGCGGGAGGGTGACAGATACGCAGTATTTT.

The sample holds many counts of this clonotype. This chain links TRBV10-3 with TRBJ1-4; D may be TRBD1 (5 bases). CDR1 and CDR2 from the germline V gene are ENHRY and SYGVKD. The CDR3 is made up of 15 amino acids. Trimming pared 2 bases from V and 6 bases from J, leaving 13 bases between. The CDR3 protein is CAISEPGLEDEKLFF. DNA for the CDR3: TGTGCCATCAGTGAGCCGGGACTAGAGGATGAAAAACTGTTTTTT.